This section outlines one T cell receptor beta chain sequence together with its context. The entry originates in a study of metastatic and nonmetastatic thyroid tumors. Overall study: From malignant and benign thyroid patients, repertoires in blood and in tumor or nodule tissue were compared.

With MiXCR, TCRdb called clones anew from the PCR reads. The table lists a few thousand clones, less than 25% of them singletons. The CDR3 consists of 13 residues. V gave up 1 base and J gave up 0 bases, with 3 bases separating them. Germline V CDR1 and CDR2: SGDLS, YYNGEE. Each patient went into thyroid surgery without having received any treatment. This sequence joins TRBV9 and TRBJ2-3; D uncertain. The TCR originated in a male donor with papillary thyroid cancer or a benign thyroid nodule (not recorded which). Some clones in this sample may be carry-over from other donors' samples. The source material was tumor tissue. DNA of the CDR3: TGTGCCAGCAGCGTATTCAGCACAGATACGCAGTATTTT. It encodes CASSVFSTDTQYF.